These T cell receptor beta chains were read from a single sample in a study of shared clonotypes between healthy human individuals. Data came from immunoSEQ multiplex PCR; TCRdb stores just in-frame clones and leaves some out. The table lists about 1.1 million clones, 60% to 85% of them singletons. Sequenced input: memory CD4+ T cells from PBMCs. The source of these receptors is a man between 18 and 35 years old in good health. Some clones in this sample may be carry-over from other donors' samples. CDR3s include the opening cysteine and the closing phenylalanine or tryptophan. The order of the fields is J gene, clone size, D gene, V gene, CDR3 protein, CDR3 DNA. D genes are given only for firm matches. Some rows have no size entry. The others give once, few or many, or a class for an expanded clone.

TRBJ1-1 | once | - | TRBV5-1 | CASSLIGNTEAFF | TGCGCCAGCAGCTTAATCGGAAACACTGAAGCTTTCTTT
TRBJ2-2 | - | - | TRBV7-2 | CASSLLSFGPPRTGELFF | TGTGCCAGCAGCTTATTATCCTTTGGGCCCCCTCGCACCGGGGAGCTGTTTTTT
TRBJ2-5 | - | TRBD1 | TRBV29-1 | CSVERDRGGQETQYF | TGCAGCGTTGAGCGGGACAGGGGAGGCCAAGAGACCCAGTACTTC
TRBJ2-7 | - | TRBD1 | TRBV19 | CASSRWTGGSYEQYF | TGTGCCAGTAGTCGCTGGACAGGAGGCTCCTACGAGCAGTACTTC
TRBJ1-1 | few | - | TRBV20-1 | CSARDRGF | TGCAGTGCTAGAGATAGAGGCTTT
TRBJ1-2 | - | - | TRBV28 | CASSPIGGANYGYTF | TGTGCCAGCAGCCCTATTGGAGGGGCTAACTATGGCTACACCTTC
TRBJ2-1 | - | TRBD1 | TRBV30 | CAWSKGAIGDEQFF | TGTGCCTGGAGTAAGGGGGCGATCGGGGATGAGCAGTTCTTC
TRBJ2-4 | - | - | TRBV28 | CASSFRAPNIQYF | TGTGCCAGCAGTTTCCGGGCCCCAAACATTCAGTACTTC
TRBJ2-5 | - | - | TRBV30 | CAWSRDLSPQETQYF | TGTGCCTGGTCCCGGGACCTCAGTCCGCAAGAGACCCAGTACTTC
TRBJ1-4 | - | - | TRBV6-1 | CASSEWSANEKLFF | TGTGCCAGCAGTGAATGGTCAGCTAATGAAAAACTGTTTTTT
TRBJ2-5 | once | - | TRBV30 | CAWSGSGSEETQYF | TGTGCCTGGAGTGGGAGCGGGTCCGAAGAGACCCAGTACTTC
TRBJ1-4 | - | - | TRBV18 | CASSPRAQGWSDEKLFF | TGTGCCAGCTCACCACGGGCACAGGGATGGAGTGACGAAAAACTGTTTTTT
TRBJ2-2 | - | - | TRBV28 | CASVSANTGELFF | TGTGCCAGCGTGAGTGCGAACACCGGGGAGCTGTTTTTT
TRBJ2-2 | - | - | TRBV10-2 | CASRSGQRSGELFF | TGCGCCAGCAGGTCGGGACAAAGGTCCGGGGAGCTGTTTTTT
TRBJ2-5 | - | - | TRBV2 | CASNINRDETQYF | TGTGCCAGCAATATTAACAGGGACGAGACCCAGTACTTC
TRBJ2-1 | - | - | TRBV28 | CASSQTYNEQFF | TGTGCCAGCAGTCAGACCTACAATGAGCAGTTCTTC
TRBJ1-1 | - | - | TRBV18 | CASSPRRPPTWAFF | TGTGCCAGCTCACCAAGGAGGCCTCCGACTTGGGCTTTCTTT
TRBJ2-1 | - | TRBD2 | TRBV6-6 | CASSYGSGATYNEQFF | TGTGCCAGCAGTTACGGTAGCGGGGCCACCTACAATGAGCAGTTCTTC
TRBJ2-7 | - | TRBD1 | TRBV28 | CASSTGGLSYEQYF | TGTGCCAGTTCGACAGGGGGACTCTCCTACGAGCAGTACTTC
TRBJ2-1 | - | - | TRBV7-2 | CASSWDSGPEQFF | TGTGCCAGCAGCTGGGATTCCGGTCCGGAGCAGTTCTTC
TRBJ2-6 | - | - | TRBV5-1 | CASSSGTGRPGANVLTF | TGCGCCAGCAGCTCGGGGACGGGGCGCCCTGGGGCCAACGTCCTGACTTTC
TRBJ2-2 | - | TRBD1 | TRBV5-4 | CASSSRDRGRIGAGELFF | TGTGCCAGCAGCTCCAGGGACAGGGGTAGAATAGGGGCCGGGGAGCTGTTTTTT
TRBJ1-2 | - | - | TRBV2 | CASSGDDRFVSGYTF | TGTGCCAGCAGTGGGGATGACAGGTTCGTGTCGGGCTACACCTTC
TRBJ2-5 | - | TRBD2 | TRBV11-1 | CASSSGLGRETQYF | TGTGCCAGCAGCTCCGGACTAGGGAGGGAGACCCAGTACTTC
TRBJ2-7 | - | - | TRBV2 | CASTPGGQVYYEQYF | TGTGCCAGCACCCCAGGGGGGCAGGTCTACTACGAGCAGTACTTC
TRBJ2-1 | many | - | TRBV20-1 | CSAGDNEQFF | TGCAGTGCTGGTGATAATGAGCAGTTCTTC
TRBJ2-6 | - | - | TRBV5-4 | CASRWTGNSAGANVLTF | TGTGCCAGCAGGTGGACTGGTAATTCAGCCGGGGCCAACGTCCTGACTTTC
TRBJ1-1 | once | - | TRBV30 | CAWSVLLTGNTEAFF | TGTGCCTGGAGTGTACTATTAACGGGAAACACTGAAGCTTTCTTT
TRBJ1-1 | - | - | TRBV11-2 | CASSSTKTVNTEAFF | TGTGCCAGCAGCTCGACTAAGACGGTGAACACTGAAGCTTTCTTT
TRBJ2-5 | - | - | TRBV7-9 | CASSYPSQETQYF | TGTGCCAGCAGCTACCCTAGCCAAGAGACCCAGTACTTC
TRBJ1-2 | once | - | TRBV6-1 | CASRLGLYTF | TGTGCCAGCAGATTGGGGCTCTACACCTTC
TRBJ2-5 | - | - | TRBV5-1 | CASSARGEGQETQYF | TGCGCCAGCAGCGCAAGGGGCGAGGGGCAAGAGACCCAGTACTTC
TRBJ2-4 | - | - | TRBV29-1 | CSVRARLKAKNIQYF | TGCAGCGTTCGGGCCAGGTTAAAGGCCAAAAACATTCAGTACTTC
TRBJ2-2 | few | - | TRBV5-1 | CASSRYARGNTGELFF | TGCGCCAGCAGCCGATACGCCAGGGGAAACACCGGGGAGCTGTTTTTT
TRBJ2-7 | once | - | TRBV9 | CASSVGPTPNYEQYF | TGTGCCAGCAGCGTAGGGCCAACCCCAAACTACGAGCAGTACTTC
TRBJ1-3 | - | - | TRBV11-2 | CASSSQDRSRNTIYF | TGTGCCAGCAGCTCCCAGGACCGGTCTAGAAACACCATATATTTT
TRBJ1-3 | - | - | TRBV12-2 | CASRLRPLGGNTIYF | TGTGCAAGTCGATTAAGGCCGTTGGGGGGAAACACCATATATTTT
TRBJ2-5 | - | - | TRBV6-6 | CASSYRREASRETQYF | TGTGCCAGCAGTTACCGCAGGGAGGCATCGAGGGAGACCCAGTACTTC
TRBJ2-7 | - | TRBD2 | TRBV28 | CASITSSGAEQYF | TGTGCCAGCATTACCTCTAGCGGGGCCGAGCAGTACTTC
TRBJ1-1 | - | TRBD1 | TRBV5-4 | CASSWGQGNTEAFF | TGTGCCAGCAGCTGGGGACAGGGGAACACTGAAGCTTTCTTT
TRBJ1-5 | once | TRBD1 | TRBV28 | CASSFRTGHQPQHF | TGTGCCAGCAGTTTTCGGACAGGGCATCAGCCCCAGCATTTT
TRBJ1-3 | - | - | TRBV25-1 | CASSAWTVNGNTIYF | TGTGCCAGCAGTGCGTGGACAGTTAATGGAAACACCATATATTTT
TRBJ1-1 | - | TRBD1 | TRBV4-3 | CASSQDRTGRTEAFF | TGCGCCAGCAGCCAAGACAGGACAGGGCGCACTGAAGCTTTCTTT
TRBJ2-7 | - | - | TRBV10-1 | CASSPSFQYEQYF | TGCGCCAGCAGTCCATCCTTCCAATACGAGCAGTACTTC
TRBJ2-1 | - | - | TRBV5-1 | CASSLSAVVVEQFF | TGCGCCAGCAGCTTGTCGGCGGTCGTGGTTGAGCAGTTCTTC
TRBJ1-5 | - | - | TRBV28 | CASSNLDRTHAIKGQPQHF | TGTGCCAGCAGCAACCTGGACAGAACCCACGCCATCAAGGGGCAGCCCCAGCATTTT
TRBJ1-2 | - | - | TRBV19 | CASRGPGGYTF | TGTGCCAGTCGGGGTCCCGGAGGCTACACCTTC
TRBJ2-1 | - | TRBD1 | TRBV28 | CASRAAGTGTYNEQFF | TGTGCCAGCAGGGCGGCCGGGACAGGGACCTACAATGAGCAGTTCTTC
TRBJ2-6 | - | - | TRBV19 | CASTPIPTGSMIRSGANVLTF | TGTGCCAGTACTCCCATACCCACAGGGAGTATGATCAGGTCTGGGGCCAACGTCCTGACTTTC
TRBJ2-7 | - | TRBD2 | TRBV27 | CASTNPSGGVYEQYF | TGTGCCAGCACTAACCCCTCGGGGGGGGTTTACGAGCAGTACTTC
TRBJ1-1 | - | - | TRBV18 | CASSQGGGNTEAFF | TGTGCCAGCTCACAGGGGGGGGGAAACACTGAAGCTTTCTTT
TRBJ1-4 | few | - | TRBV30 | CAWTPWGGREKLFF | TGTGCCTGGACCCCTTGGGGAGGACGGGAAAAACTGTTTTTT
TRBJ1-1 | - | - | TRBV28 | CASSSGQGATEAFF | TGTGCCAGCAGTTCGGGACAAGGTGCGACTGAAGCTTTCTTT
TRBJ1-5 | - | - | TRBV19 | CASSIERFSNQPQHF | TGTGCCAGTAGTATCGAGCGGTTTAGCAATCAGCCCCAGCATTTT
TRBJ1-2 | - | - | TRBV28 | CASRHATGDGYTF | TGTGCCAGCAGGCACGCTACGGGGGATGGCTACACCTTC
TRBJ2-5 | - | - | TRBV5-1 | CASSFNNRVETQYF | TGCGCCAGCAGCTTCAACAACAGGGTCGAGACCCAGTACTTC
TRBJ2-7 | - | TRBD2 | TRBV11-2 | CASSSFQLNSGRAHEQYF | TGTGCCAGCAGCTCTTTCCAACTTAATAGCGGGAGGGCCCACGAGCAGTACTTC